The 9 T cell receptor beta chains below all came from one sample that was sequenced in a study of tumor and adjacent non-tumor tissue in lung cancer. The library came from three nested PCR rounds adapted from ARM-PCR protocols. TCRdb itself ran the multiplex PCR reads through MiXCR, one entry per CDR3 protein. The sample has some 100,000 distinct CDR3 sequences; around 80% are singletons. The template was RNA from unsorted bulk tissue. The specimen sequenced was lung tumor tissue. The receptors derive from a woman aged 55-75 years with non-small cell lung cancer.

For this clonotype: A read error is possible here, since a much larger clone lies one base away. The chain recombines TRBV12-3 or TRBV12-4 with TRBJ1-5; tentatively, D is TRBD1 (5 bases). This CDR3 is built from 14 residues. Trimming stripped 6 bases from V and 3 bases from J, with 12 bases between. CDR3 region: CASRHKGHNQPQHF. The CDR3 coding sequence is TGTGCCAGCAGACACAAGGGGCACAATCAGCCCCAGCATTTT.

For the CDR3, the DNA is TGTGTCGGCAGTCGCCGGACAGGGGGCGACGAGCAGTACTTC. Protein product: CVGSRRTGGDEQYF. The chain combines TRBV6-2 or TRBV6-3 with TRBJ2-7, with 11 bases matching TRBD1. The germline V gene has CDR1 MNHEY and CDR2 SVGEGT. CDR3 length: 14 amino acids.

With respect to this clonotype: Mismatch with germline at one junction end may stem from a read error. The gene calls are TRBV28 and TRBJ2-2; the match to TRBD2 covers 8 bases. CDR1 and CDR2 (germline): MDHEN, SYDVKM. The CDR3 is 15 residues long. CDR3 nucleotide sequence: TGTGCCAGCAGAATTAGCGGGACGAACACCGGGGAGTTGTTTTTT. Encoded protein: CASRISGTNTGELFF.

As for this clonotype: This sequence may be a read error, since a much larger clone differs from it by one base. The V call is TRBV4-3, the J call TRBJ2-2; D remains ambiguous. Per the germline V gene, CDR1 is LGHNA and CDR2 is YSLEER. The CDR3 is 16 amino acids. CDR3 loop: CASSQEVNYHTEELFF. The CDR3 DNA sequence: TGCGCCAGCAGCCAAGAAGTAAACTACCACACCGAGGAGCTGTTTTTT.

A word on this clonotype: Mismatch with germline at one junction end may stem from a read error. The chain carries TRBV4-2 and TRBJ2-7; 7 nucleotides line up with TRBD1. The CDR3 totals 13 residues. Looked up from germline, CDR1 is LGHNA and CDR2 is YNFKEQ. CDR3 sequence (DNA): TGTGCCTGCACATTGGGACAGACCTATGAGCAGTACTTC. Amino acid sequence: CACTLGQTYEQYF.

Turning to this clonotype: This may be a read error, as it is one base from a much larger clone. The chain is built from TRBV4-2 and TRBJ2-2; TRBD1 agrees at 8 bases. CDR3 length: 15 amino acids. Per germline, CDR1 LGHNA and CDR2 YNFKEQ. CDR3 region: CASSLQTGDPGEQFF. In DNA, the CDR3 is TGTGCCAGCAGCCTTCAGACAGGGGATCCCGGGGAGCAGTTTTTT.

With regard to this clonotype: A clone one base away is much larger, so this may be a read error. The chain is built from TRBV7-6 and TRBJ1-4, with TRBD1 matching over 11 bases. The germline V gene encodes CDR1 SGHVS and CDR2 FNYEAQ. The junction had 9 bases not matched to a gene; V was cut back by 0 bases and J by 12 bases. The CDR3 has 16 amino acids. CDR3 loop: CASSLAGQGAHEELFF. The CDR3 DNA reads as TGTGCCAGCAGCTTAGCCGGACAGGGGGCGCACGAAGAACTGTTTTTT.

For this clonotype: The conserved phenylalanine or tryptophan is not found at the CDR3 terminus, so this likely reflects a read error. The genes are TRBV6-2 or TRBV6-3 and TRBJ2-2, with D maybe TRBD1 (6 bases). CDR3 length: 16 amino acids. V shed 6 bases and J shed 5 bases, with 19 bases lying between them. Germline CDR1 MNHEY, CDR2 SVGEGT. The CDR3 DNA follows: TGTGCCAGCAGCCGAATGAACTACAGGGATACCGGGGAGCTGTTTTAT. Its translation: CASSRMNYRDTGELFY.

The CDR3 here is CSVQKGTYEQYF. Here the CDR3 DNA reads TGCAGCGTTCAAAAGGGGACGTACGAGCAGTACTTC. The chain couples TRBV29-1 to TRBJ2-7; D possibly uses TRBD1 or TRBD2 (5 bases each). The CDR3 is 12 residues long. In germline, CDR1 is SQVTM, CDR2 ANQGSEA. The V and J ends lost 5 bases and 4 bases respectively, with 12 bases between them.